Shown below are 10 T cell receptor beta chains from a single sample sequenced in a study of PD-1 blockade in classical Hodgkin lymphoma. Profiled with immunoSEQ multiplex PCR; TCRdb holds only in-frame clones, not every one. This table has roughly 140,000 clones, approximately 80% appearing once. Every patient was affected by relapse after autologous stem cell transplantation, while exposure to brentuximab vedotin was not uniform. Here the sequenced sample was peripheral blood mononuclear cells (PBMCs), taken before the second cycle of nivolumab. The receptors here all came from a human donor with classical Hodgkin lymphoma.

The chain uses TRBV6-1 and TRBJ2-3, with a weak D call TRBD1 (6 bases). V was clipped by 0 bases and J by 6 bases, with 7 bases between them. Germline CDR1 reads MNHNS; CDR2 reads SASEGT. This CDR3 has 13 amino acids. CDR3 nucleotides: TGTGCCAGCAGTGAAGCGGGGGCGGATACGCAGTATTTT. This codes for CASSEAGADTQYF.

A few counts support this clone. For the CDR3, the DNA is TGTGCCAGCTCACCTCCATGGACAGGATCCCACTCCTACGAGCAGTACTTC. This gives the protein CASSPPWTGSHSYEQYF. The rearrangement joins TRBV18 to TRBJ2-7; 7 positions agree with TRBD1. With 3 bases clipped from V and 0 bases from J, the junction kept 11 bases outside the gene matches. Germline V gives CDR1 KGHSH, CDR2 LQKENI. The CDR3 has 17 amino acids. Combining the CDR3 with reference TRBV18 and TRBJ2-7 gives the whole variable domain NAGVMQNPRHLVRRRGQEARLRCSPMKGHSHVYWYRQLPEEGLKFMVYLQKENIIDESGMPKERFSAEFPKEGPSILRIQQVVRGDSAAYFCASSPPWTGSHSYEQYFGPGTRLTVT.

The V gene is TRBV19, the J gene TRBJ1-5, with D uncertain. Germline V lookup: CDR1 LNHDA, CDR2 SQIVND (reference sequence). The CDR3 runs to 16 residues. The V gene lost 3 bases and the J gene lost 0 bases, with 12 bases spanning the gap. CDR3 nucleotide sequence: TGTGCCAGTAGTATGCTACGAAAGCCTAGCAATCAGCCCCAGCATTTT. It translates to CASSMLRKPSNQPQHF.

The gene calls are TRBV5-6 and TRBJ2-7, with D hard to call. V was cut by 0 bases and J by 0 bases, with 1 base left in between. Germline V gene lookup returns CDR1 SGHDT and CDR2 YYEEEE. The CDR3 totals 12 residues. CDR3 bases: TGTGCCAGCAGCTTGGCCTCCTACGAGCAGTACTTC. Protein product: CASSLASYEQYF.

V is TRBV29-1 and J is TRBJ1-4; a weak D match, TRBD1 (6 bases). Germline assignment: CDR1 SQVTM and CDR2 ANQGSEA. The V end lost 7 bases, the J end lost 4 bases, and 13 bases lay between the germline ends. There are 13 residues in the CDR3. DNA for the CDR3: TGCAGCGCCAGGCCAGGGGTTAATGAAAAACTGTTTTTT. It specifies CSARPGVNEKLFF. Filled out from reference TRBV29-1 and TRBJ1-4, the complete variable domain reads SAVISQKPSRDICQRGTSLTIQCQVDSQVTMMFWYRQQPGQSLTLIATANQGSEATYESGFVIDKFPISRPNLTFSTLTVSNMSPEDSSIYLCSARPGVNEKLFFGSGTQLSVL.

The V gene is TRBV7-7, the J gene TRBJ2-5; 8 bases are shared with TRBD1. V gave up 5 bases and J gave up 0 bases; unmatched junction bases: 2. The CDR3 loop spans 14 amino acids. Per the germline V gene, CDR1 is SSHAT and CDR2 is FNYEAQ (reference sequence). The CDR3 region is CASSRQGYQETQYF. For the CDR3, the DNA is TGTGCCAGCAGCCGACAGGGGTACCAAGAGACCCAGTACTTC.

The rearrangement uses TRBV7-9 and TRBJ1-3; D gene ambiguous. This CDR3 spans 19 amino acids. Germline V gene data show CDR1 as SEHNR and CDR2 as FQNEAQ (reference sequence). The V gene lost 5 bases and the J gene lost 2 bases, with 25 bases spanning the gap. In DNA form, the CDR3 reads TGTGCCAGCAGCCGTATATTCCGAACCTCCCGAACGCCTGGAAACACCATATATTTT. It codes for CASSRIFRTSRTPGNTIYF. Full variable domain (outside the CDR3, taken from reference TRBV7-9 and TRBJ1-3): DTGVSQNPRHKITKRGQNVTFRCDPISEHNRLYWYRQTLGQGPEFLTYFQNEAQLEKSRLLSDRFSAERPKGSFSTLEIQRTEQGDSAMYLCASSRIFRTSRTPGNTIYFGEGSWLTVV.

This clone was counted at least ten times. This chain links TRBV28 with TRBJ1-2; maybe TRBD1 (6 bases). Trimming stripped 6 bases from V and 8 bases from J, with 16 bases between. CDR1 and CDR2 (germline): MDHEN, SYDVKM. CDR3 size: 13 residues. The CDR3 sequence is CASSPGDTRGYTF. CDR3 bases: TGTGCCAGCAGCCCCGGGGACACGAGGGGCTACACCTTC.

The CDR3 DNA follows: TGTGCCAGCATCCAGTCGGTAGGACACTCGAACACCGGGGAGCTGTTTTTT. Translation: CASIQSVGHSNTGELFF. The J gene is TRBJ2-2, the V gene TRBV6-8; D possibly corresponds to TRBD1 (5 bases). Germline V CDR1 and CDR2: MNHGY, SAAAGT. The V and J ends lost 7 bases and 0 bases respectively, with 18 bases between them. This CDR3 is built from 17 residues.

V usage is TRBV6-1 and J usage is TRBJ1-5; D possibly corresponds to TRBD1 (6 bases). V dropped 3 bases and J dropped 0 bases, with 18 bases sitting between them. The CDR3 has 18 amino acids. Looked up from germline, CDR1 is MNHNS and CDR2 is SASEGT. The CDR3 region has the DNA TGTGCCAGCAGTGACCGGGAAACAGGGAGGTATAGCAATCAGCCCCAGCATTTT. Translated: CASSDRETGRYSNQPQHF.